The TCR beta chain described here comes from a study of blood T cell repertoires in COVID-19. Study as a whole: Both acute and convalescent COVID-19 samples were obtained from the United States, Italy and Spain. PBMCs, B-cell-depleted T cells, or T cells were the source of the cDNA or gDNA that made up the material.

The V and J ends lost 0 bases and 13 bases respectively, with 16 bases between them. CDR3 size: 13 residues. Germline V gene data show CDR1 as LGHDT and CDR2 as YNNKEL (reference sequence). Clones were sequenced by immunoSEQ multiplex PCR, and TCRdb holds only the in-frame ones, with some missing. The top ten clones hold 4.5% to 5.5% of a sample with about 300,000 clones, around 86% of them seen once. This receptor was taken from a man in his sixties who had recovered from COVID-19. This sequence joins TRBV3-1 (or the pseudogene TRBV3-2) and TRBJ2-7; D is unresolved. Sequencing was done on a sample of PBMCs or T cells enriched from blood (not recorded which). CDR3 bases: TGTGCCAGCAGCCAAGAAGAGAACGCCGGTGCATACTTC. Translating gives CASSQEENAGAYF.